The 7 T cell receptor beta chains reported below all come from one sample, sequenced in a study of cytomegalovirus exposure and HLA in healthy donors. Use of 60 Vbeta and 13 Jbeta primers characterized the PCR. TCRdb's copy holds only in-frame clones and misses some; the assay was immunoSEQ multiplex PCR. Of over 120,000 clones listed, over 70% are singletons. The sample taken for sequencing was PBMCs. These receptors were collected from a man in his forties or fifties in good health and CMV-seronegative.

The CDR3: CASKEAGPLGNTIYF. Written as DNA, the CDR3 is TGTGCCAGCAAGGAAGCAGGGCCATTGGGGAACACCATATATTTT. The chain couples TRBV25-1 to TRBJ1-3; maybe TRBD1 (5 bases). The V end was cut by 7 bases, the J end by 7 bases, with 20 bases between. This CDR3 region has 15 residues. The germline V gene encodes CDR1 MGHDK and CDR2 SYGVNS.

The sample holds one count of this clone. The chain carries TRBV27 and TRBJ1-4; 7 nucleotides align to TRBD1. The CDR3 runs 19 residues. V trimming: 0 bases; J trimming: 0 bases; junction bases outside the gene matches: 10. Germline CDR1 and CDR2: MNHEY and SMNVEV (reference sequence). The CDR3 here is CASSLSGLTGATTNEKLFF. CDR3 DNA: TGTGCCAGCAGTTTATCGGGCCTCACAGGGGCTACAACTAATGAAAAACTGTTTTTT.

The rearrangement links TRBV5-4 to TRBJ2-5, with D perhaps matching TRBD1 (7 bases). Germline values: CDR1 SGHNT, CDR2 YYREEE (reference sequence). V dropped 2 bases and J dropped 5 bases, with 25 bases sitting between them. CDR3 size: 18 residues. The CDR3 DNA is TGTGCCAGCAGCTTCGAGCCTATGAGACTAGGGGGCTTGGAGACCCAGTACTTC. Protein sequence: CASSFEPMRLGGLETQYF.

The V call is TRBV12-5, the J call TRBJ2-5; TRBD2 is a possible D gene (7 bases). V lost 6 bases and J 4 bases, leaving 12 bases between the germline ends. The V gene's germline CDR1 is LGHNT and CDR2 FRNRAP. This CDR3 is built from 13 residues. The CDR3 DNA is TGTGCTAGTGGCCCGGGGGGCGGAGAGACCCAGTACTTC. Translation gives CASGPGGGETQYF.

The count of this clone is one. The genes are TRBV5-1 and TRBJ2-7; a weak D match, TRBD1 (6 bases). Trimming removed 4 bases at V and 6 bases at J, with 20 bases between. The CDR3 extends over 15 amino acids. Germline CDR1 is SGHRS and CDR2 is YFSETQ. In DNA, the CDR3 is TGCGCCAGCAGCCCGGACGGCAGGGGCGGGTCCGAGCAGTACTTC. This sequence encodes CASSPDGRGGSEQYF.

This chain joins TRBV5-4 and TRBJ2-5; 7 bases fit TRBD1. Unmatched junction bases numbered 3, after V lost 6 bases and J lost 1 base. CDR3 length: 13 amino acids. Germline lookup yields CDR1 SGHNT and CDR2 YYREEE (reference sequence). In nucleotides, the CDR3 is TGTGCCAGCACCGGACAGGTCCAAGAGACCCAGTACTTC. It encodes CASTGQVQETQYF.

The chain recombines TRBV5-1 with TRBJ1-1, with D maybe TRBD1 (5 bases). The CDR3 is 14 residues long. V shed 3 bases and J shed 1 base, with 10 bases lying between them. Germline V CDR1 and CDR2: SGHRS, YFSETQ. The CDR3 region has the DNA TGCGCCAGCAGCTCGGGACTTTCGAACACTGAAGCTTTCTTT. Translated: CASSSGLSNTEAFF.